The 5 T cell receptor beta chains given below trace back to one sample, sequenced in a study of blood T cell repertoires in COVID-19. Libraries were prepared by immunoSEQ multiplex PCR; TCRdb keeps only in-frame clonotypes and omits some of them. The repertoire has some 130,000 clones, roughly 80% of them found once; the top ten carry about a tenth. The source material was peripheral blood. These receptor sequences come from a man aged 55 to 70 who had recovered from COVID-19.

There are many counts of this clone. V and J are TRBV27 and TRBJ2-7, with a weak D call TRBD1 (6 bases). The CDR3 is 14 residues long. The germline V gene has CDR1 MNHEY and CDR2 SMNVEV (reference sequence). V gave up 6 bases and J gave up 2 bases, with 14 bases separating them. CDR3 amino acids: CASRPDRFTYEQYF. The CDR3 nucleotides read TGTGCCAGCAGACCCGACAGGTTCACCTACGAGCAGTACTTC.

J is TRBJ2-1 and V is TRBV19; TRBD1 aligns across 8 bases. V lost 4 bases and J lost 3; bases outside the gene matches: 5. This CDR3 spans 15 amino acids. Germline CDR1 reads LNHDA; CDR2 reads SQIVND (reference sequence). The CDR3 sequence: CASSTRDRSYNEQFF. Written as DNA, the CDR3 is TGTGCCAGTAGTACGAGGGACAGGAGCTACAATGAGCAGTTCTTC.

The table lists this clone with a few counts. The J gene is TRBJ2-2, the V gene TRBV4-2, with D possibly being TRBD2 (5 bases). Trimming cost V 0 bases and J 7 bases, with 12 bases left between them. CDR1 LGHNA and CDR2 YNFKEQ come from the germline V gene. This CDR3 comprises 15 residues. CDR3 nucleotide sequence: TGTGCCAGCAGCCAAGATCGGCGAGGGTTCGGGGAGCTGTTTTTT. It is translated as CASSQDRRGFGELFF.

This rearrangement joins TRBV10-2 to TRBJ1-2; TRBD1 matches at 7 bases. The germline CDR1 and CDR2 sequences are WSHSY and SAAADI. The CDR3 runs 16 residues. Losses at the gene ends were 0 bases for V and 4 bases for J; bases not matched to a gene: 8. CDR3 in amino acids: CASSESPGQSGYGYTF. For the CDR3, the DNA is TGCGCCAGCAGTGAGTCCCCGGGACAGTCGGGCTATGGCTACACCTTC.

The sample holds a few counts of this clone. The V gene is TRBV13, the J gene TRBJ2-3; D is uncertain. The CDR3 is made up of 14 amino acids. Germline values: CDR1 PRHDT, CDR2 FYEKMQ (reference sequence). Trimming pared 2 bases from V and 2 bases from J, leaving 8 bases between. The CDR3 region is CASSLKQSTDTQYF. CDR3 coding DNA: TGTGCCAGCAGCTTAAAACAGTCCACAGATACGCAGTATTTT.